A single sample is the source of the 30 T cell receptor beta chains below, sequenced in a study of T cell responses to AZD1222 COVID-19 vaccine. Assay used: immunoSEQ multiplex PCR; TCRdb lists only in-frame clones, some missing. The sample records 150,000 to 200,000 clones, roughly 94% being singletons. Sequences were derived from peripheral blood, sampled on day 0 of AZD1222 vaccination. These receptors were taken from an adult in good health.

The chain couples TRBV24-1 to TRBJ1-2; D unresolved. Germline loops: CDR1 KGHDR, CDR2 SFDVKD. Trimming stripped 5 bases from V and 4 bases from J, with 22 bases between. This CDR3 spans 17 amino acids. The CDR3 sequence: CATSATPDGRSAYGYTF. The CDR3 nucleotides read TGTGCCACCAGTGCCACCCCCGACGGCAGGTCGGCCTATGGCTACACCTTC.

V gene TRBV5-1 combines with J gene TRBJ2-7; D possibly matches TRBD1 or TRBD2 (6 bases each). Germline V lookup: CDR1 SGHRS, CDR2 YFSETQ. Trimming cost V 0 bases and J 7 bases, with 14 bases left between them. The CDR3 length is 14 residues. The CDR3 reads CASSLGSGAWEQYF. In DNA form, the CDR3 reads TGCGCCAGCAGCTTGGGGTCGGGGGCCTGGGAGCAGTACTTC.

The CDR3 region is CSVEVVAFNYGYTF. In DNA, the CDR3 is TGCAGCGTTGAAGTTGTAGCCTTTAACTATGGCTACACCTTC. The chain couples TRBV29-1 to TRBJ1-2; no reliable D call. Germline CDR1 is SQVTM and CDR2 is ANQGSEA. This CDR3 has 14 residues. V gave up 1 base and J gave up 1 base, with 10 bases separating them.

The chain uses TRBV2 and TRBJ1-4, with a weak D call TRBD1 (6 bases). The germline gives CDR1 SNHLY, CDR2 FYNNEI. CDR3 length: 15 amino acids. Trimming pared 6 bases from V and 7 bases from J, leaving 18 bases between. CDR3 residues: CASRLSGGRSEKLFF. The CDR3 coding sequence is TGTGCCAGCAGACTATCGGGGGGGCGTAGTGAAAAACTGTTTTTT. Drawing the rest from reference TRBV2 and TRBJ1-4, the complete variable domain is EPEVTQTPSHQVTQMGQEVILRCVPISNHLYFYWYRQILGQKVEFLVSFYNNEISEKSEIFDDQFSVERPDGSNFTLKIRSTKLEDSAMYFCASRLSGGRSEKLFFGSGTQLSVL.

This chain joins TRBV28 and TRBJ1-2; a weak D match, TRBD1 (5 bases). Germline V gene lookup returns CDR1 MDHEN and CDR2 SYDVKM. V was trimmed by 7 bases and J by 6 bases, leaving 9 bases between them. The CDR3 runs 11 residues. The CDR3 region is CASNRLHGYTF. The CDR3 DNA reads TGTGCCAGCAACAGGCTCCATGGCTACACCTTC.

The chain recombines TRBV15 with TRBJ2-3, with 7 bases that match TRBD1. Germline V gives CDR1 LNHNV, CDR2 YYDKDF (reference sequence). The CDR3 loop spans 13 amino acids. Trimming took 6 bases from V and 1 from J; bases not matched to a gene: 1. Written as DNA, the CDR3 is TGTGCCACCAGTCAGGGGGGCACAGATACGCAGTATTTT. Its translation: CATSQGGTDTQYF. Drawing the rest from reference TRBV15 and TRBJ2-3, the complete variable domain is DAMVIQNPRYQVTQFGKPVTLSCSQTLNHNVMYWYQQKSSQAPKLLFHYYDKDFNNEADTPDNFQSRRPNTSFCFLDIRSPGLGDTAMYLCATSQGGTDTQYFGPGTRLTVL.

The chain is built from TRBV5-6 and TRBJ2-5, with 7 positions matching TRBD1. CDR1 is SGHDT and CDR2 is YYEEEE in the germline V gene. Trimming took 2 bases from V and 2 from J; bases not matched to a gene: 9. The CDR3 is 16 amino acids. The CDR3 coding sequence is TGTGCCAGCAGCTTCGAATGGGACAGATCTCAAGAGACCCAGTACTTC. Encoded protein: CASSFEWDRSQETQYF.

V and J are TRBV7-8 and TRBJ2-1; TRBD2 matches 9 bases. Germline assignment: CDR1 SGHVS and CDR2 FQNEAQ. The CDR3 is made up of 12 amino acids. The V segment lost 5 bases and the J segment 9 bases; nucleotides outside the gene matches: 2. The CDR3 nucleotides are TGTGCCAGCAGCCCACTAGCGGGTGAGCAGTTCTTC. This codes for CASSPLAGEQFF.

The chain joins TRBV6-6 to TRBJ1-5, with D perhaps TRBD1 (5 bases). Germline V gene sequence: CDR1 MNHNY, CDR2 SVGAGI (reference sequence). The CDR3 runs 10 residues. Trimming took 9 bases from V and 12 from J, leaving 12 bases between them. The CDR3 region is CAREGRYQHF. Here the CDR3 DNA reads TGTGCCAGGGAGGGACGGTACCAGCATTTT.

The chain recombines TRBV5-4 with TRBJ1-2, with 11 bases aligning to TRBD1. The CDR3 has 16 residues. The V segment lost 1 base and the J segment 7 bases; nucleotides outside the gene matches: 9. Germline V CDR1 and CDR2: SGHNT, YYREEE (reference sequence). In DNA, the CDR3 is TGTGCCAGCAGCTTGCTAGTAGGGACAGGGGGAATTGGCTACACCTTC. Its translation is CASSLLVGTGGIGYTF.

This chain links TRBV2 with TRBJ2-5; D is possibly TRBD1 (5 bases). V was pared by 6 bases and J by 5 bases, with 13 bases between. The CDR3 is made up of 13 amino acids. Per the germline V gene, CDR1 is SNHLY and CDR2 is FYNNEI. The chain's CDR3 is CASSRAMEETQYF. In DNA, the CDR3 is TGTGCCAGCAGCAGGGCAATGGAGGAGACCCAGTACTTC.

The genes are TRBV19 and TRBJ1-3; no definite D call. The CDR3 is 14 amino acids. Germline V gene data show CDR1 as LNHDA and CDR2 as SQIVND (reference sequence). Trimming stripped 8 bases from V and 4 bases from J, with 15 bases between. CDR3 in amino acids: CASRRGSGGNTIYF. The CDR3 bases are TGTGCCAGTCGGCGGGGATCTGGGGGAAACACCATATATTTT.

The gene calls are TRBV9 and TRBJ1-1, with D tentatively TRBD1 (6 bases). Germline CDR1 reads SGDLS; CDR2 reads YYNGEE. Trimming removed 4 bases at V and 4 bases at J, with 11 bases between. The CDR3 runs to 13 residues. CDR3 nucleotides: TGTGCCAGCAGCACTGGAGGGGGCACTGAAGCTTTCTTT. It translates to CASSTGGGTEAFF.

The chain couples TRBV18 to TRBJ1-2, with D possibly being TRBD1 (5 bases). This CDR3 comprises 13 residues. Looked up from germline, CDR1 is KGHSH and CDR2 is LQKENI. V lost 7 bases to trimming and J lost 3 bases, with 12 bases between them. CDR3 coding DNA: TGTGCCAGCTGGAGGGACGGTGACTATGGCTACACCTTC. This sequence encodes CASWRDGDYGYTF.

V gene TRBV5-5 combines with J gene TRBJ1-1, with unresolved D. The CDR3 contains 13 residues. V was clipped by 2 bases and J by 1 base, with 6 bases between them. Germline V gene data show CDR1 as SGHKS and CDR2 as YYEKEE (reference sequence). The DNA for the CDR3 is TGTGCCAGCAGCTTCGGGCCGAACACTGAAGCTTTCTTT. It encodes CASSFGPNTEAFF. Full variable domain (rest looked up from reference TRBV5-5 and TRBJ1-1): DAGVTQSPTHLIKTRGQQVTLRCSPISGHKSVSWYQQVLGQGPQFIFQYYEKEERGRGNFPDRFSARQFPNYSSELNVNALLLGDSALYLCASSFGPNTEAFFGQGTRLTVV.

This chain uses TRBV7-8 with TRBJ2-3; TRBD2 is a possible D gene (6 bases). Per the germline V gene, CDR1 is SGHVS and CDR2 is FQNEAQ. This CDR3 has 17 amino acids. Deletions cut 4 bases from V and 4 bases from J, with 21 bases between. The CDR3 DNA follows: TGTGCCAGCAGCTCCGGCCGTAGCGGTTGGGGCGCAGATACGCAGTATTTT. Translation gives CASSSGRSGWGADTQYF.

V usage is TRBV18 and J usage is TRBJ2-7; D gene ambiguous. Trimming stripped 3 bases from V and 2 bases from J, with 5 bases between. CDR3 length: 12 amino acids. Looked up from germline, CDR1 is KGHSH and CDR2 is LQKENI. The CDR3 region has the DNA TGTGCCAGCTCACCGGGAACCTACGAGCAGTACTTC. Translating it yields CASSPGTYEQYF.

V gene TRBV12-3 or TRBV12-4 combines with J gene TRBJ1-2, with a weak D call TRBD1 (5 bases). The CDR3 runs 13 residues. The V gene lost 2 bases and the J gene lost 4 bases, with 8 bases spanning the gap. This CDR3 reads CASSLSDSYGYTF. The CDR3 DNA reads TGTGCCAGCAGTTTATCTGACAGCTATGGCTACACCTTC.

The chain recombines TRBV7-2 with TRBJ1-1; D gene unclear. The CDR3 totals 14 residues. CDR1 and CDR2 from the germline V gene are SGHTA and FQGNSA. Trimming stripped 0 bases from V and 9 bases from J, with 14 bases between. The CDR3 DNA sequence: TGTGCCAGCAGCTTAGCGGTAGGGAACCCCCAAGCTTTCTTT. It translates to CASSLAVGNPQAFF. The full variable domain, rest sourced from reference TRBV7-2 and TRBJ1-1, is GAGVSQSPSNKVTEKGKDVELRCDPISGHTALYWYRQSLGQGLEFLIYFQGNSAPDKSGLPSDRFSAERTGGSVSTLTIQRTQQEDSAVYLCASSLAVGNPQAFFGQGTRLTVV.

The genes are TRBV2 and TRBJ1-2; D call uncertain. The V gene lost 3 bases and the J gene lost 4 bases, with 3 bases spanning the gap. CDR3 size: 11 residues. Germline loops: CDR1 SNHLY, CDR2 FYNNEI. The CDR3 here is CASSETYGYTF. As DNA, the CDR3 is TGTGCCAGCAGTGAGACCTATGGCTACACCTTC.

The genes are TRBV3-1 (or the pseudogene TRBV3-2) and TRBJ1-2, with D perhaps TRBD1 (6 bases). V lost 2 bases to trimming and J lost 7 bases, with 17 bases between them. The CDR3 spans 15 residues. Germline CDR1 is LGHDT and CDR2 is YNNKEL (reference sequence). CDR3 in DNA: TGTGCCAGCAGCCAAAGAGAGGACAGAAATCGTGGCTACACCTTC. Protein sequence: CASSQREDRNRGYTF.

The J gene is TRBJ2-2, the V gene TRBV24-1, with D possibly TRBD1 on 6 matching bases. Trimming left V 2 bases short and J 1 base short, with 7 bases between. CDR3 length: 15 residues. CDR1 is KGHDR, CDR2 SFDVKD, per germline. This CDR3 is CATSDSRGNTGELFF. The CDR3 DNA sequence: TGTGCCACCAGTGATTCCAGGGGGAACACCGGGGAGCTGTTTTTT.

Only one count was recorded for this clone. V usage is TRBV11-3 and J usage is TRBJ1-1; TRBD1 is a possible D gene (6 bases). This CDR3 is built from 12 residues. The V gene lost 5 bases and the J gene lost 7 bases, with 11 bases spanning the gap. Germline V gene lookup returns CDR1 SGHNT and CDR2 YENEEA. The CDR3 coding sequence is TGTGCCAGCAGCGCCACACAGGGTGAAGCTTTCTTT. This codes for CASSATQGEAFF.

The chain carries TRBV28 and TRBJ1-6; D call uncertain. V was pared by 4 bases and J by 7 bases, with 8 bases between. Germline loops: CDR1 MDHEN, CDR2 SYDVKM. The CDR3 has 13 residues. The CDR3 region has the DNA TGTGCCAGCAGTTACAGAGGCAATTCACCCCTCCACTTT. Its translation: CASSYRGNSPLHF.

CDR3 in DNA: TGTGCCAGCAGCTTAGTTCCGTGGGGGGAGCTGTTTTTT. It specifies CASSLVPWGELFF. This chain joins TRBV7-2 and TRBJ2-2; no firm D call. The V and J ends lost 1 base and 8 bases respectively, with 8 bases between them. This CDR3 is built from 13 residues. Germline V CDR1 and CDR2: SGHTA, FQGNSA.

V gene TRBV30 combines with J gene TRBJ2-1, with no clear D. With 5 bases removed from V and 2 bases from J, the gap between germline ends came to 10 bases. The CDR3 contains 13 residues. The germline V gene encodes CDR1 GTSNPN and CDR2 SVGIG (reference sequence). CDR3 amino acids: CAWSPRAYNEQFF. The CDR3 nucleotides read TGTGCCTGGTCTCCTAGGGCCTACAATGAGCAGTTCTTC.

The chain carries TRBV7-9 and TRBJ1-3; no reliable D call. V was clipped by 0 bases and J by 4 bases, with 10 bases between them. CDR1 SEHNR and CDR2 FQNEAQ come from the germline V gene (reference sequence). The CDR3 totals 15 residues. The CDR3 loop reads CASSLAPGRGNTIYF. CDR3 DNA sequence: TGTGCCAGCAGCTTAGCACCGGGGAGGGGAAACACCATATATTTT.

This clone was counted once. V is TRBV18 and J is TRBJ2-1, with 7 bases identical to TRBD2. The CDR3 runs to 14 residues. Germline CDR1 is KGHSH and CDR2 is LQKENI. Trimming cost V 0 bases and J 10 bases; bases outside gene matches: 6. CDR3 DNA sequence: TGTGCCAGCTCACCACCAGCGGGGCCGGGGGAGCAGTTCTTC. It is translated as CASSPPAGPGEQFF.

The V gene is TRBV6-6, the J gene TRBJ2-2; 7 bases match TRBD1. The germline CDR1 and CDR2 sequences are MNHNY and SVGAGI (reference sequence). CDR3 size: 13 residues. V lost 11 bases to trimming and J lost 0 bases; unmatched junction nucleotides: 3. This CDR3 is CAAGTANTGELFF. CDR3 coding DNA: TGTGCCGCAGGGACAGCGAACACCGGGGAGCTGTTTTTT.

This chain connects TRBV4-1 to TRBJ2-6, with D possibly matching TRBD2 (5 bases). Trimming left V 4 bases short and J 0 bases short, with 7 bases between. The CDR3 is 15 residues long. Germline-derived CDR1 and CDR2 are MGHRA and YSYEKL. CDR3 coding DNA: TGCGCCAGCAGCCCTGAGGGCTCTGGGGCCAACGTCCTGACTTTC. Translation: CASSPEGSGANVLTF.